Listed here is a single T cell receptor beta chain. As yet, its antigen is unknown. This entry is derived from a study of neoadjuvant nivolumab and ipilimumab in lung cancer. The CDR3 covers 13 residues. Trimming removed 1 base from V and 3 bases from J, with 7 bases in between. The germline CDR1 and CDR2 sequences are SGHVS and FNYEAQ. Only in-frame clones appear in the TCRdb table, and some are missing; sequencing was by immunoSEQ multiplex PCR. This table holds some 13,000 clones, about 94% found once. Study-wide results and limits: Pretherapy blood TCR richness correlated positively with resected tumor richness. A small number of samples were TCR sequenced.

The sequence derives from an adult with non-small cell lung cancer. This rearrangement joins TRBV7-6 to TRBJ2-7; D is ambiguous. Specimen: peripheral blood, collected after neoadjuvant nivolumab, alone or with ipilimumab, at or shortly before surgery. The CDR3 here is CASSLGPSYEQYF. CDR3 in DNA: TGTGCCAGCAGCTTAGGGCCTAGCTACGAGCAGTACTTC. The full variable domain, with the rest looked up from reference TRBV7-6 and TRBJ2-7, is GAGVSQSPRYKVTKRGQDVALRCDPISGHVSLYWYRQALGQGPEFLTYFNYEAQQDKSGLPNDRFSAERPEGSISTLTIQRTEQRDSAMYRCASSLGPSYEQYFGPGTRLTVT.